The 28 T cell receptor beta chains below come from one sample, sequenced in a study of early T cells in non-severe SARS-CoV-2 infection. Via MiXCR, TCRdb re-called the 5' RACE reads, giving one row per CDR3 protein. The sample yields about 26,000 distinct CDR3 sequences, roughly 4.6% seen once. The source material was whole blood. Receptors were obtained from an adult who was a healthcare worker with PCR-confirmed SARS-CoV-2 infection or an uninfected control (not recorded which).

This clonotype was picked up many times. J is TRBJ2-7 and V is TRBV12-3 or TRBV12-4; D not certain. This CDR3 is built from 16 residues. Trimming removed 6 bases from V and 0 bases from J, with 18 bases in between. In DNA form, the CDR3 reads TGTGCCAGCAGCCATCCAGGAGTAAATCCCTCCTACGAGCAGTACTTC. It yields the protein CASSHPGVNPSYEQYF.

This clonotype has a count of ten or more. V usage is TRBV20-1 and J usage is TRBJ1-2; possibly TRBD1 for D (6 bases). V dropped 6 bases and J dropped 2 bases, with 7 bases sitting between them. The CDR3 spans 11 residues. Per germline, CDR1 DFQATT and CDR2 SNEGSKA (reference sequence). CDR3 sequence (DNA): TGCAGTGCAGGGGGGAACTATGGCTACACCTTC. Amino acid sequence: CSAGGNYGYTF.

The genes are TRBV10-3 and TRBJ1-1; 9 bases are a match to TRBD1. The CDR3 loop spans 14 amino acids. Germline values: CDR1 ENHRY, CDR2 SYGVKD. V trimming: 4 bases; J trimming: 3 bases; junction bases outside the gene matches: 3. The CDR3 sequence is CAISAGDRDTEAFF. The CDR3 bases are TGTGCCATCAGTGCGGGGGACAGGGACACTGAAGCTTTCTTT.

At least ten counts were recorded for this clonotype. This chain uses TRBV7-6 with TRBJ2-3; TRBD2 matches 13 bases. Germline CDR1 SGHVS, CDR2 FNYEAQ. The CDR3 extends over 16 amino acids. The V segment lost 5 bases and the J segment 2 bases; nucleotides outside the gene matches: 4. This CDR3 reads CASSTGLAGNTDTQYF. The CDR3, as DNA: TGTGCCAGCAGCACGGGACTAGCGGGGAACACAGATACGCAGTATTTT.

The gene calls are TRBV29-1 and TRBJ2-2, with 13 bases that match TRBD2. The CDR3 is made up of 19 amino acids. The germline CDR1 and CDR2 sequences are SQVTM and ANQGSEA. Germline trimming cut 0 bases from V and 0 bases from J; bases unmatched to any gene: 7. The CDR3 here is CSVEDGRLAGGTNTGELFF. DNA of the CDR3: TGCAGCGTTGAAGATGGTCGACTAGCGGGGGGAACGAACACCGGGGAGCTGTTTTTT.

This clonotype was seen ten or more times. CDR3 region: CASSAGTGEKLFF. CDR3 DNA sequence: TGCGCCAGCAGCGCCGGGACAGGAGAAAAACTGTTTTTT. The chain employs TRBV5-1 and TRBJ1-4; 8 bases match TRBD1. Germline V gives CDR1 SGHRS, CDR2 YFSETQ. The ends lost 4 bases at V and 8 bases at J; junction bases unmatched: 4. The CDR3 is 13 amino acids.

This clonotype was seen many times. The chain uses TRBV5-1 and TRBJ2-7; tentatively, D is TRBD1 (6 bases). With 4 bases removed from V and 5 bases from J, the gap between germline ends came to 16 bases. Germline V lookup: CDR1 SGHRS, CDR2 YFSETQ. This CDR3 contains 14 residues. CDR3: CASSPDRPKDEQYF. The CDR3 DNA reads TGCGCCAGCAGCCCCGACAGGCCGAAGGACGAGCAGTACTTC.

Many counts were recorded for this clonotype. This rearrangement joins TRBV6-1 to TRBJ1-2, with D hard to call. Germline CDR1 is MNHNS and CDR2 is SASEGT. The CDR3 length is 10 residues. The V gene lost 4 bases and the J gene lost 7 bases, with 4 bases spanning the gap. CDR3 sequence: CASSAIGYTF. The CDR3, as DNA: TGTGCCAGCAGTGCCATTGGCTACACCTTC.

This clonotype was observed a few times. The V and J genes are TRBV7-2 and TRBJ1-5; unclear D gene. The CDR3 runs 14 residues. Trimming shortened V by 2 bases and J by 0 bases, and 5 bases separated the two germline ends. CDR1 is SGHTA and CDR2 is FQGNSA in the germline V gene. The DNA for the CDR3 is TGTGCCAGCAGCTTATCGAGTAGCAATCAGCCCCAGCATTTT. It codes for CASSLSSSNQPQHF.

Only a few counts were recorded for this clonotype. J is TRBJ1-4 and V is TRBV18; TRBD1 matches at 10 bases. This CDR3 is built from 15 residues. The germline V gene has CDR1 KGHSH and CDR2 LQKENI. The V gene end was trimmed by 3 bases and the J gene end by 8 bases; junction bases not matched to a gene: 6. The CDR3 loop reads CASSPSGQGEEKLFF. The CDR3 DNA is TGTGCCAGCTCACCCTCAGGACAGGGGGAGGAAAAACTGTTTTTT.

This clonotype was recorded many times. The J gene is TRBJ2-3, the V gene TRBV7-3; TRBD2 might be the D (7 bases). Per germline, CDR1 SGHTA and CDR2 FQGTGA. The CDR3 loop spans 13 amino acids. The V and J ends lost 8 bases and 4 bases respectively, with 13 bases between them. CDR3 in amino acids: CASRGGVADTQYF. In nucleotides, the CDR3 is TGTGCCAGCCGCGGGGGCGTCGCAGATACGCAGTATTTT.

This clonotype was recorded at least ten times. The CDR3, as DNA: TGCAGTGCTAGAGTGGGGGTAATGGGCACAGATACGCAGTATTTT. Its protein is CSARVGVMGTDTQYF. The chain joins TRBV20-1 to TRBJ2-3; TRBD1 or TRBD2 may be the D gene (5 bases each). CDR3 length equals 15 residues. Germline CDR1 DFQATT, CDR2 SNEGSKA (reference sequence). Trimming shortened V by 1 base and J by 1 base, and 12 bases separated the two germline ends.

Ten or more counts support this clonotype. The chain is built from TRBV11-2 and TRBJ2-5; possibly TRBD2 for D (6 bases). CDR1 is SGHAT and CDR2 is FQNNGV in the germline V gene. Trimming removed 4 bases at V and 5 bases at J, with 17 bases between. The CDR3 covers 15 residues. CDR3 in amino acids: CASSSPGLSWETQYF. The CDR3 DNA sequence: TGTGCCAGCAGCTCCCCGGGACTCAGCTGGGAGACCCAGTACTTC.

In this sample, this clonotype turned up many times. The chain joins TRBV29-1 to TRBJ1-1; D perhaps matches TRBD1 (5 bases). The germline V and J ends were trimmed by 6 bases and 4 bases, with 15 bases remaining between them. This CDR3 has 13 residues. Germline assignment: CDR1 SQVTM and CDR2 ANQGSEA. For the CDR3, the DNA is TGCAGCGTCGGGGCAGGGAAGAGCACTGAAGCTTTCTTT. Translation gives CSVGAGKSTEAFF.

The chain has TRBV6-5 and TRBJ2-3; 9 bases agree with TRBD1. The length of the CDR3 is 15 residues. From germline, CDR1 is MNHEY and CDR2 SVGAGI. V lost 5 bases and J lost 0; bases outside the gene matches: 3. In DNA form, the CDR3 reads TGTGCCAGCAGTCTCGGGACAGGGAGCACAGATACGCAGTATTTT. It encodes CASSLGTGSTDTQYF.

This clonotype was seen repeatedly, ten times or more. The chain uses TRBV29-1 and TRBJ1-1, with a possible D match to TRBD1 (6 bases). The CDR3 length is 13 residues. Germline V gives CDR1 SQVTM, CDR2 ANQGSEA. V was trimmed by 4 bases and J by 1 base, leaving 10 bases between them. This chain's CDR3 is CSVVGGRNTEAFF. CDR3 DNA: TGCAGCGTTGTCGGGGGGCGGAACACTGAAGCTTTCTTT.

This clonotype was seen at least ten times. The V gene is TRBV12-3 or TRBV12-4, the J gene TRBJ2-7; perhaps TRBD1 as D (6 bases). The CDR3 is 14 residues long. The V end was cut by 5 bases, the J end by 1 base, with 12 bases between. Here the CDR3 reads CASSPGARSYEQYF. The CDR3 DNA follows: TGTGCCAGCAGTCCAGGGGCGAGGTCCTACGAGCAGTACTTC.

This clonotype showed up many times. The chain couples TRBV7-2 to TRBJ1-1; perhaps TRBD1 as D (6 bases). From germline, CDR1 is SGHTA and CDR2 FQGNSA. The CDR3 sequence is 15 residues long. V lost 4 bases and J lost 3, with 15 bases in between. Here the CDR3 DNA reads TGTGCCAGCAGCTCCGAACAGGGAAGAGACACTGAAGCTTTCTTT. Translating gives CASSSEQGRDTEAFF.

In this sample, this clonotype turned up many times. The V and J genes are TRBV13 and TRBJ2-3, with a possible D match to TRBD1 (5 bases). Trimming took off 6 bases at V and 0 bases at J, with 10 bases between the two ends. Germline CDR1 reads PRHDT; CDR2 reads FYEKMQ (reference sequence). This CDR3 has 14 residues. CDR3 region: CASRRQSSTDTQYF. In nucleotides, the CDR3 is TGTGCCAGCAGGAGACAGAGCAGCACAGATACGCAGTATTTT.

In its sample, this clonotype ranks as medium-sized. The chain links TRBV12-3 or TRBV12-4 to TRBJ1-3; weak D call: TRBD1 (5 bases). V lost 7 bases and J 0 bases, leaving 16 bases between the germline ends. The CDR3 has 16 amino acids. The CDR3: CASTLMGVRSGNTIYF. Written as DNA, the CDR3 is TGTGCCAGCACCTTAATGGGGGTTCGCTCTGGAAACACCATATATTTT.

The V call is TRBV9, the J call TRBJ2-7; tentatively, D is TRBD1 (6 bases). The CDR3 has 14 residues. CDR1 is SGDLS, CDR2 YYNGEE, per germline. V was clipped by 4 bases and J by 5 bases, with 16 bases between them. CDR3 amino acids: CASSKGQQPDEQYF. The CDR3 DNA reads TGTGCCAGCAGCAAAGGACAGCAACCGGACGAGCAGTACTTC.

This clonotype came up a few times. V gene TRBV6-1 combines with J gene TRBJ2-1; D is perhaps TRBD2 (6 bases). V dropped 4 bases and J dropped 5 bases, with 12 bases sitting between them. CDR1 and CDR2 (germline): MNHNS, SASEGT. The CDR3 loop spans 14 amino acids. The DNA for the CDR3 is TGTGCCAGCAGTGGGATCTGGGGGGACAATGAGCAGTTCTTC. It codes for CASSGIWGDNEQFF.

Many counts were recorded for this clonotype. The gene calls are TRBV7-9 and TRBJ2-6, with TRBD1 matching over 7 bases. This CDR3 comprises 21 residues. Germline V CDR1 and CDR2: SEHNR, FQNEAQ (reference sequence). V dropped 0 bases and J dropped 0; count of bases not matched to a gene: 14. The CDR3 coding sequence is TGTGCCAGCAGCTTAGCGGTTCGTCCGGGACAGCTTTTCTCTGGGGCCAACGTCCTGACTTTC. This encodes CASSLAVRPGQLFSGANVLTF. Drawing the rest from reference TRBV7-9 and TRBJ2-6, the complete variable domain is DTGVSQNPRHKITKRGQNVTFRCDPISEHNRLYWYRQTLGQGPEFLTYFQNEAQLEKSRLLSDRFSAERPKGSFSTLEIQRTEQGDSAMYLCASSLAVRPGQLFSGANVLTFGAGSRLTVL.

This clonotype was observed a handful of times. The chain uses TRBV7-6 and TRBJ2-7; 10 nucleotides align to TRBD1. The germline V gene encodes CDR1 SGHVS and CDR2 FNYEAQ. The length of the CDR3 is 13 residues. The V segment lost 6 bases and the J segment 6 bases; nucleotides outside the gene matches: 5. The DNA for the CDR3 is TGTGCCAGCAGAGAGACAGGGGGCACCGAGCAGTACTTC. Protein product: CASRETGGTEQYF.

About this clonotype: A junction end diverges from the germline sequence, so it may reflect a read error. This chain connects TRBV19 to TRBJ2-3; 9 bases are a match to TRBD2. Germline lookup yields CDR1 LNHDA and CDR2 SQIVND (reference sequence). The CDR3 is made up of 18 amino acids. The CDR3 here is CVSSMLAGPPRDTDTQYF. The CDR3 DNA reads as TGTGTCAGTAGTATGCTAGCGGGGCCCCCCCGGGACACAGATACGCAGTATTTT.

This clonotype occurred many times. The genes are TRBV5-1 and TRBJ1-6; unclear D gene. Deletions cut 2 bases from V and 0 bases from J, with 6 bases between. CDR1 is SGHRS, CDR2 YFSETQ, per germline. The CDR3 consists of 15 residues. The CDR3 DNA reads as TGCGCCAGCAGCTTCGGTAGCTCCTATAATTCACCCCTCCACTTT. It codes for CASSFGSSYNSPLHF.

This clonotype turned up a few times. J is TRBJ2-3 and V is TRBV2; unclear D gene. The CDR3 totals 11 residues. V shed 3 bases and J shed 4 bases, with 2 bases lying between them. Germline assignment: CDR1 SNHLY and CDR2 FYNNEI. The CDR3 DNA reads as TGTGCCAGCAGTGAGGCAGATACGCAGTATTTT. This sequence encodes CASSEADTQYF.

Sample share makes this clonotype medium-sized (0.01 to 0.1%). CDR3 sequence (DNA): TGTGCCAGCACCTGGGACATGTCCTACGAGCAGTACTTC. It specifies CASTWDMSYEQYF. The V call is TRBV7-9, the J call TRBJ2-7, with D perhaps matching TRBD1 (6 bases). Germline V gene sequence: CDR1 SEHNR, CDR2 FQNEAQ (reference sequence). This CDR3 comprises 13 residues. V dropped 7 bases and J dropped 1 base, with 11 bases sitting between them. Drawing the rest from reference TRBV7-9 and TRBJ2-7, the complete variable domain is DTGVSQNPRHKITKRGQNVTFRCDPISEHNRLYWYRQTLGQGPEFLTYFQNEAQLEKSRLLSDRFSAERPKGSFSTLEIQRTEQGDSAMYLCASTWDMSYEQYFGPGTRLTVT.